What follows is one TCR beta chain and its context. This clonotype was detected many times. The specificity of this receptor is unknown. Within one base of it there is no much larger clone, and no base qualities were kept. The sample originates from a study of neurological immune-mediated disorders (dated by TCRdb to between 2018 and 2021). About the full investigation: Using UMI-based sequencing, the study compared peripheral blood TCR-beta repertoires from patients with HTLV-I-associated myelopathy (HAM/TSP), patients with multiple sclerosis, and healthy controls. The cohort included approximately 68 subjects: approximately 15 with HAM/TSP, roughly 35 with multiple sclerosis, and 20 or so healthy controls. The 95 to 120 TCR-beta libraries included longitudinal samples, technical triplicates and paired sorted CD4+ and CD8+ T-cell subsets alongside PBMC samples.

The paper's findings and limits, for the study overall: TCR clonal expansion was greatest in HAM/TSP patients and smallest in MS patients, who ranked below even healthy controls. Expanded clones from different subjects shared no identical CDR3 amino acid sequences, which suggests that TCR-beta repertoires were private in all groups.

cDNA was synthesized by template-switch 5'RACE using a primer carrying a 10-nucleotide random unique molecular identifier by which each TCR transcript was tagged. Over 170 million TCR-beta sequences, covering 15-18 subjects, were produced in each sequencing run. Total RNA was extracted with the RNeasy kit. The KAPA Real-time Library Amplification kit was used to amplify TCR-beta VDJ regions with primers targeting the TCR constant region and the 5'RACE anchor. Sample indexes and Illumina adaptors were added in a first PCR, and a second PCR then increased library yield. After purification with Ampure beads, the TCR product of roughly 650 bp was size-selected on a 2% E-gel SizeSelection system. Before pooling, libraries had their quality checked on a Bioanalyzer, their concentration measured with Qubit, and their quantity determined with the Kapa Library Quantification kit. Libraries were sequenced paired-end 2 x 150 bp on an Illumina HiSeq 2500. To increase sequence diversity, roughly 24-32% phiX was spiked into each library pool. On the study's bioinformatics: Quality-filtered reads were processed with the UMI-based MiGEC pipeline, and over 90% of raw TCR sequences were removed by the MiGEC pipeline during error correction. VDJ genes were aligned to IMGT germline references, and clonotypes were defined by unique CDR3 amino acid sequence plus V-J genes. Clonal expansion, Shannon diversity and CDR3 relatedness (CalcPairwiseDistances, ClusterSamples) were evaluated with VDJtools, and phylogenetic trees were built with CLCbio workbench. Clones with at least 8 unique UMIs were defined as expanded, with this threshold being based on coefficient-of-variation modelling across technical triplicates. TCRdb applied fastp at Q25 and MiXCR to the public reads, then kept only in-frame beta chains. When rows share a CDR3 protein, they turn into one entry using the most common DNA and genes. None of the V and J calls come from the authors' own analysis; TCRdb made them. Counted in this sample were 40,000 to 45,000 distinct CDR3 sequences; roughly 13% of them appeared once. The biggest ten clones account for around 1.3% of the sample.

Here V drops 4 bases and J drops 6 bases, and the junction holds 9 bases not matched to any gene. According to the germline V gene, CDR1 reads SGHRS and CDR2 reads YFSETQ. Its CDR3 holds 15 amino acids, cysteine through phenylalanine. Just the 45-base CDR3 DNA is kept, in frame starting at base 1. The healthy controls were volunteers from blood banks in Maryland, USA. Libraries from unsorted PBMCs were made from 2 million PBMCs kept in RNAlater at -80 degrees C until RNA extraction. Peripheral blood was subjected to Ficoll-Hypaque density gradient centrifugation to isolate PBMCs, which were then cryopreserved in liquid nitrogen.

The clonotype comes from a female donor in good health. Specimen: PBMCs. The chain uses TRBV5-1 and TRBJ2-2; TRBD2 aligns with 7 central bases. The nucleotide sequence is TGCGCCAGCAGCGTAGGCAGGGAGGGCTCCGGGGAGCTGTTTTTT. Its translation is CASSVGREGSGELFF.